This TCR beta chain was identified in a study of blood T cell repertoires in COVID-19. TCRdb keeps only in-frame clones here, not all; method: immunoSEQ multiplex PCR. The sample records about 260,000 clones, approximately 89% being singletons. This clone was observed a few times. This sequence was found in a man aged 35 to 55 with active or convalescent COVID-19. The sequenced material came from peripheral blood.

The CDR3 DNA follows: TGTGCCAGCAGCAGTACCCAGCGGGGCACCGGGGAGCTGTTTTTT. Translating it yields CASSSTQRGTGELFF. The chain employs TRBV7-9 and TRBJ2-2; 7 bases match TRBD2. J was trimmed by 4 bases and V by 5 bases; bases with no gene match: 7. Germline lookup yields CDR1 SEHNR and CDR2 FQNEAQ (reference sequence). The CDR3 has 15 residues.